A single sample gave rise to the 15 T cell receptor beta chains below, sequenced in a study of blood T cell repertoires in COVID-19. Sequencing used immunoSEQ multiplex PCR; TCRdb keeps in-frame clones, though not all of them. The sample gives about 190,000 clones, 80% of which show up once; 6% to 8.5% is in the top ten. What was sequenced was peripheral blood. The receptor set was obtained from a man between 60 and 70 years old with acute or convalescent COVID-19.

The V gene is TRBV19, the J gene TRBJ1-5, with a possible D match to TRBD1 (5 bases). Per the germline V gene, CDR1 is LNHDA and CDR2 is SQIVND (reference sequence). V was pared by 7 bases and J by 1 base, with 17 bases between. This CDR3 is built from 16 residues. The CDR3 loop is CASTRMGGRSNQPQHF. The CDR3 DNA reads as TGTGCCAGTACGAGGATGGGGGGAAGAAGCAATCAGCCCCAGCATTTT.

The CDR3 spells CASSRSRDNSPLHF. Here the CDR3 DNA reads TGTGCCAGTAGTCGATCCAGGGATAATTCACCCCTCCACTTT. The chain links TRBV19 to TRBJ1-6, with D perhaps matching TRBD1 (5 bases). The germline V gene encodes CDR1 LNHDA and CDR2 SQIVND (reference sequence). Trimming left V 5 bases short and J 5 bases short, with 10 bases between. The CDR3 runs to 14 residues.

This chain connects TRBV9 to TRBJ1-2; 7 bases are a match to TRBD1. This CDR3 has 13 amino acids. With 2 bases clipped from V and 6 bases from J, the junction kept 4 bases outside the gene matches. CDR1 and CDR2 from the germline V gene are SGDLS and YYNGEE. CDR3 coding DNA: TGTGCCAGCAGCGTGAGACAGGGCGATGGCTACACCTTC. Its protein product is CASSVRQGDGYTF.

This clone was recorded once. The rearrangement links TRBV21-1 to TRBJ2-5; TRBD2, as called in the table, went unchecked against the DNA. TRBV21-1 is a documented pseudogene. The CDR3 covers 21 residues. The DNA of the CDR3 is TGTGCCAGCAGCAAAGATTTGGGACTAGCGGGAGGGCTGGGTGTGGGAGAGACCCAGTACTTC. Amino acid sequence: CASSKDLGLAGGLGVGETQYF.

The chain combines TRBV29-1 with TRBJ1-1, with 11 bases aligning to TRBD1. The germline V gene has CDR1 SQVTM and CDR2 ANQGSEA. The ends lost 6 bases at V and 0 bases at J; junction bases unmatched: 3. The CDR3 runs to 14 residues. This CDR3 is CSVRTGGMNTEAFF. CDR3 nucleotide sequence: TGCAGCGTGAGGACAGGGGGCATGAACACTGAAGCTTTCTTT.

The chain is built from TRBV11-2 and TRBJ2-2; no reliable D call. The length of the CDR3 is 12 residues. The germline V and J ends were trimmed by 5 bases and 13 bases, with 14 bases remaining between them. The V gene's germline CDR1 is SGHAT and CDR2 FQNNGV. DNA of the CDR3: TGTGCCAGCAGCCTAGGAGCCGTTGGGCTGTTTTTT. Encoded protein: CASSLGAVGLFF.

The V call is TRBV6-5, the J call TRBJ2-3, with 10 bases aligning to TRBD2. Germline V CDR1 and CDR2: MNHEY, SVGAGI. This CDR3 has 14 residues. V was clipped by 6 bases and J by 3 bases; unmatched bases: 3. CDR3 nucleotide sequence: TGTGCCAGCAGCGAGCGGGGGGGGACAGATACGCAGTATTTT. Its protein product is CASSERGGTDTQYF.

The chain has TRBV19 and TRBJ2-7; TRBD1 is a possible D gene (5 bases). The CDR3 has 13 residues. Germline lookup yields CDR1 LNHDA and CDR2 SQIVND (reference sequence). Trimming removed 3 bases at V and 5 bases at J, with 11 bases between. The CDR3, as DNA: TGTGCCAGTAGTATCAGGGTCCTGGACGAGCAGTACTTC. Encoded protein: CASSIRVLDEQYF.

This rearrangement joins TRBV19 to TRBJ2-5, with D perhaps TRBD2 (5 bases). This CDR3 comprises 14 residues. Trimming took 10 bases from V and 0 from J, leaving 15 bases between them. The germline CDR1 and CDR2 sequences are LNHDA and SQIVND (reference sequence). Here the CDR3 DNA reads TGTGCCACCTCAGCGGAGCAATACCAAGAGACCCAGTACTTC. Translation: CATSAEQYQETQYF. The full variable domain, with the rest looked up from reference TRBV19 and TRBJ2-5, is DGGITQSPKYLFRKEGQNVTLSCEQNLNHDAMYWYRQDPGQGLRLIYYSQIVNDFQKGDIAEGYSVSREKKESFPLTVTSAQKNPTAFYLCATSAEQYQETQYFGPGTRLLVL.

The chain uses TRBV4-1 and TRBJ2-1; D unclear. CDR3 size: 12 residues. Germline V CDR1 and CDR2: MGHRA, YSYEKL. V dropped 1 base and J dropped 9 bases, with 7 bases sitting between them. The CDR3 nucleotides are TGCGCCAGCAGCCAAGCGATCGGTGAGCAGTTCTTC. Translating it yields CASSQAIGEQFF.

The V and J genes are TRBV11-2 and TRBJ2-3, with 12 positions matching TRBD2. Germline loops: CDR1 SGHAT, CDR2 FQNNGV. This CDR3 contains 16 residues. Trimming took 4 bases from V and 5 from J; bases not matched to a gene: 7. The CDR3 loop reads CASSSWTSGAGDTQYF. The CDR3 coding sequence is TGTGCCAGCAGCTCCTGGACTAGCGGGGCCGGAGATACGCAGTATTTT.

V gene TRBV18 combines with J gene TRBJ2-4; D call uncertain. The germline V gene encodes CDR1 KGHSH and CDR2 LQKENI. V gave up 3 bases and J gave up 0 bases, with 15 bases separating them. CDR3 length equals 17 residues. CDR3 residues: CASSPTPRRLAKNIQYF. CDR3 in DNA: TGTGCCAGCTCACCCACTCCGCGGCGTTTAGCCAAAAACATTCAGTACTTC.

The gene calls are TRBV2 and TRBJ2-1, with TRBD2 identical over 9 bases. Germline CDR1 reads SNHLY; CDR2 reads FYNNEI. The CDR3 sequence is 14 residues long. Trimming at V came to 4 bases and at J to 7 bases, leaving 5 bases not matched to a gene. The CDR3 coding sequence is TGTGCCAGCAGTGCAGCTAGCGGGGCGAATGAGCAGTTCTTC. It codes for CASSAASGANEQFF.

The chain links TRBV2 to TRBJ2-7; 9 bases match TRBD2. V gave up 8 bases and J gave up 3 bases; unmatched junction bases: 8. Germline CDR1 reads SNHLY; CDR2 reads FYNNEI. This CDR3 has 14 residues. CDR3 nucleotide sequence: TGTGCCAGCGATGGCGGGAGGGGAAGCTACGAGCAGTACTTC. This sequence encodes CASDGGRGSYEQYF.

J is TRBJ2-7 and V is TRBV4-2, with 7 bases matching TRBD2. Germline loops: CDR1 LGHNA, CDR2 YNFKEQ. The CDR3 is 14 residues long. V was clipped by 4 bases and J by 6 bases; unmatched bases: 9. The CDR3 sequence: CASSPHTPSGEQYF. The CDR3 region has the DNA TGTGCCAGCAGCCCTCATACGCCTAGCGGCGAGCAGTACTTC.